This TCR beta chain is drawn from a study of blood T cell repertoires in COVID-19. The germline gives CDR1 MDHEN, CDR2 SYDVKM. Trimming took off 2 bases at V and 2 bases at J, with 9 bases between the two ends. This CDR3 region has 14 residues. Repertoires were generated with immunoSEQ multiplex PCR, while TCRdb's copy carries only in-frame clones and drops some. The sample has hundreds of thousands of clones, just over 85% seen once. V and J are TRBV28 and TRBJ1-1, with D unclear. The sequencing sample was made of PBMCs or T cells enriched from blood (not recorded which). This receptor was identified in a man aged 25 to 45 who had recovered from COVID-19. Here the CDR3 reads CASSLINVNTEAFF. The CDR3 DNA is TGTGCCAGCAGTTTAATAAATGTAAACACTGAAGCTTTCTTT.